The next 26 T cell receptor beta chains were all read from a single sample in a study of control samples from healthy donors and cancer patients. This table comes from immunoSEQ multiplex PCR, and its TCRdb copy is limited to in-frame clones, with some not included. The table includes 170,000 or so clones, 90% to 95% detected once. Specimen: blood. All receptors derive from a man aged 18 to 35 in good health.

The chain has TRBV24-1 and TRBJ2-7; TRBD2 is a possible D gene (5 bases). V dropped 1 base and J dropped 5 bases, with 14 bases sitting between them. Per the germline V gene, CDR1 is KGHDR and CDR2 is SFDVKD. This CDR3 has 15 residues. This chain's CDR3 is CATSDFRGIKDEQYF. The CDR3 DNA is TGTGCCACCAGTGATTTTCGGGGTATCAAGGACGAGCAGTACTTC.

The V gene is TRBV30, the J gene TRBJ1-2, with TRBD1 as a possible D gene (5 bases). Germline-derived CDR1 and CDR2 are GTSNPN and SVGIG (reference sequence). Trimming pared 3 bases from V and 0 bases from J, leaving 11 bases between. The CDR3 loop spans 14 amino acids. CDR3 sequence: CAWSWGLANYGYTF. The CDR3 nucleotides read TGTGCCTGGAGCTGGGGACTTGCTAACTATGGCTACACCTTC.

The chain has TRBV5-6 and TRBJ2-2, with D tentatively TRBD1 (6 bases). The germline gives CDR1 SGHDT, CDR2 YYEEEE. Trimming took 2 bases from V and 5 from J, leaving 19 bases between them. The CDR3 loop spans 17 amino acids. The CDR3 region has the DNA TGTGCCAGCAGCTTATGGACAGATATAAGTATGACCGGGGAGCTGTTTTTT. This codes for CASSLWTDISMTGELFF. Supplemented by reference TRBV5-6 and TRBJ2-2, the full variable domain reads DAGVTQSPTHLIKTRGQQVTLRCSPKSGHDTVSWYQQALGQGPQFIFQYYEEEERQRGNFPDRFSGHQFPNYSSELNVNALLLGDSALYLCASSLWTDISMTGELFFGEGSRLTVL.

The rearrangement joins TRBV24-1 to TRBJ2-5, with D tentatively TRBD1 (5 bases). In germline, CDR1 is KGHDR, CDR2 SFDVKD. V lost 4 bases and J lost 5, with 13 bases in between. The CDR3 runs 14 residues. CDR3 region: CATSDRDSRETQYF. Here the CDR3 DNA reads TGTGCCACCAGTGACAGGGATAGTCGCGAGACCCAGTACTTC.

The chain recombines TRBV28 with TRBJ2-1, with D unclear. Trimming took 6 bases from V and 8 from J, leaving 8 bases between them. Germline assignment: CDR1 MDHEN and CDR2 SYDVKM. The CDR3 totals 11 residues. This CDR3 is CASSPNDEQFF. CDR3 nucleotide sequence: TGTGCCAGCAGCCCTAACGATGAGCAGTTCTTC.

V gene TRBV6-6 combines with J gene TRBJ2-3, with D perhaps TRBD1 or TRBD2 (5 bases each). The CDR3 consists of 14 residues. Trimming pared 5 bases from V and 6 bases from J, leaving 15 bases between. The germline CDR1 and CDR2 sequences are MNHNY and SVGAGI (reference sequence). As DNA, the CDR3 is TGTGCCAGCAGTCCCGGGACCAGAGGGGATACGCAGTATTTT. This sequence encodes CASSPGTRGDTQYF.

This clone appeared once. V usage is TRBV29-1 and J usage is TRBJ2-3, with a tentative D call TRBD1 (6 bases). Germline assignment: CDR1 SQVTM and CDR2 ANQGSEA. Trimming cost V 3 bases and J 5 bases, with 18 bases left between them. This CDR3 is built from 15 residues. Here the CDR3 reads CSVEGAGERQDTQYF. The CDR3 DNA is TGCAGCGTTGAGGGTGCAGGGGAGAGGCAAGATACGCAGTATTTT.

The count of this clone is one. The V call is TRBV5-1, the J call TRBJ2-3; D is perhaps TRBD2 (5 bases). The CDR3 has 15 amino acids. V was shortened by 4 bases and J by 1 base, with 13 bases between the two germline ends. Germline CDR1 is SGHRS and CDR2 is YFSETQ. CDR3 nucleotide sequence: TGCGCCAGCAGCCGTTGGGAGAGTGGCACAGATACGCAGTATTTT. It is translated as CASSRWESGTDTQYF.

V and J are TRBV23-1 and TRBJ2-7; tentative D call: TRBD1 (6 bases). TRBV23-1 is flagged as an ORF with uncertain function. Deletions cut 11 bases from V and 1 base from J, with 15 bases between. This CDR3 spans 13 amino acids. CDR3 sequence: CAWGGQTSYEQYF. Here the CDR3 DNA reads TGCGCCTGGGGCGGACAGACGTCCTACGAGCAGTACTTC.

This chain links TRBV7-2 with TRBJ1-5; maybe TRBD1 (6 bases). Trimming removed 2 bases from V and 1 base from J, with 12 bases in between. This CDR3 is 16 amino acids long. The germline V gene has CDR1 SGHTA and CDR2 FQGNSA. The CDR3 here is CASSLHGTWSNQPQHF. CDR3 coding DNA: TGTGCCAGCAGCTTACACGGGACATGGAGCAATCAGCCCCAGCATTTT.

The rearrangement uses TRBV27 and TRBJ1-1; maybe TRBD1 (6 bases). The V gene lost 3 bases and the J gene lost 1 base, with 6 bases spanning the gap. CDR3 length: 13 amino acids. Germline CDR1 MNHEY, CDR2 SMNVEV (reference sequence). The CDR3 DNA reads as TGTGCCAGCAGTTTGGGACAGAACACTGAAGCTTTCTTT. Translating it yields CASSLGQNTEAFF.

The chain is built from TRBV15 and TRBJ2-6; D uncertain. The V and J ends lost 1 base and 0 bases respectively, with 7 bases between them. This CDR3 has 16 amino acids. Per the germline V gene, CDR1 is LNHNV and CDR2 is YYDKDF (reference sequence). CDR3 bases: TGTGCCACCAGCAGAGTATCCGTCTCTGGGGCCAACGTCCTGACTTTC. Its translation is CATSRVSVSGANVLTF. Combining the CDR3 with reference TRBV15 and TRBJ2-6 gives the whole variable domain DAMVIQNPRYQVTQFGKPVTLSCSQTLNHNVMYWYQQKSSQAPKLLFHYYDKDFNNEADTPDNFQSRRPNTSFCFLDIRSPGLGDTAMYLCATSRVSVSGANVLTFGAGSRLTVL.

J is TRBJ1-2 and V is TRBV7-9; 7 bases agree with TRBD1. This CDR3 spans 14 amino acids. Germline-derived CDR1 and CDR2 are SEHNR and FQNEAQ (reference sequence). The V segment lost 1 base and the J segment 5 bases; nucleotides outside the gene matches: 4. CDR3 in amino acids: CASSLEQGVYGYTF. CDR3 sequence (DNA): TGTGCCAGCAGCTTAGAGCAGGGGGTATATGGCTACACCTTC.

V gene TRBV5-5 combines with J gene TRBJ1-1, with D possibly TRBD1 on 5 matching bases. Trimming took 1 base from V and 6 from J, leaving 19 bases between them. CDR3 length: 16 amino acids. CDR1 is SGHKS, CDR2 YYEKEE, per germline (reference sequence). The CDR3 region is CASSLRQGGYAAEAFF. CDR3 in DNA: TGTGCCAGCAGCTTGAGGCAGGGAGGGTACGCGGCTGAAGCTTTCTTT.

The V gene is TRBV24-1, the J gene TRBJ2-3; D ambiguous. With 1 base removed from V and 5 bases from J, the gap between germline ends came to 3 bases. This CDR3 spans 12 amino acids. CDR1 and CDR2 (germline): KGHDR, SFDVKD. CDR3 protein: CATSDFEDTQYF. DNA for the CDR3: TGTGCCACCAGTGATTTTGAAGATACGCAGTATTTT.

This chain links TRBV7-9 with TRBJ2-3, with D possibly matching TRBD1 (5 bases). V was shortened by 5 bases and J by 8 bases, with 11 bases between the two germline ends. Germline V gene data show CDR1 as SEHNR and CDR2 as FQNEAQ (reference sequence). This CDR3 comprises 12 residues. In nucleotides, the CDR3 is TGTGCCAGCAGCCAGGGAAGTGGTACGCAGTATTTT. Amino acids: CASSQGSGTQYF.

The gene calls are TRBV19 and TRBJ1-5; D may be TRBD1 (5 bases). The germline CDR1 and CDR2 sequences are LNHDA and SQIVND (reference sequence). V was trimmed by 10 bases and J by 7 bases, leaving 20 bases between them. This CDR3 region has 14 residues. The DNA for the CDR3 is TGTGCCACTAGGGTTATAAACGGGGGACAGCCCCAGCATTTT. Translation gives CATRVINGGQPQHF.

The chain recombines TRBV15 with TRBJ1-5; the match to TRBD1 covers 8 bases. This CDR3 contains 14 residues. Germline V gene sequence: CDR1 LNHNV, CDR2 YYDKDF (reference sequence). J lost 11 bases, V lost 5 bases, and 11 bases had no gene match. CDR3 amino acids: CATSRETGESAQHF. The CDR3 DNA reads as TGTGCCACCAGCCGGGAGACAGGGGAGTCAGCCCAGCATTTT.

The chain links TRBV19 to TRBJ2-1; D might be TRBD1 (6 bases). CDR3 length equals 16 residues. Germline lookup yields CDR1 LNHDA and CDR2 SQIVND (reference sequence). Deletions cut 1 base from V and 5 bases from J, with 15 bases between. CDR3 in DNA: TGTGCCAGTAGTATAGGCTCGACAGGATTCCACAATGAGCAGTTCTTC. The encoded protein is CASSIGSTGFHNEQFF.

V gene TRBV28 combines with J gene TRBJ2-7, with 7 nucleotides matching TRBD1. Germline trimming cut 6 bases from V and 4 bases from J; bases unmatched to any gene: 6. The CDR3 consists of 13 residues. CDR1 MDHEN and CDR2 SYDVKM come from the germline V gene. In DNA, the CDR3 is TGTGCCAGCAGCGACAGGGCGCTTTACGAGCAGTACTTC. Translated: CASSDRALYEQYF.

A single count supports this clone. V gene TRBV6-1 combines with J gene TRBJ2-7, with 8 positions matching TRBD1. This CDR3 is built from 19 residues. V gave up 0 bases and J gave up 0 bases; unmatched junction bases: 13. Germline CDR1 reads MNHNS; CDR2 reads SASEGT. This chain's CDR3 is CASSEAISSGTGNSYEQYF. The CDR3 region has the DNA TGTGCCAGCAGTGAAGCCATCTCTTCCGGGACAGGAAACTCCTACGAGCAGTACTTC.

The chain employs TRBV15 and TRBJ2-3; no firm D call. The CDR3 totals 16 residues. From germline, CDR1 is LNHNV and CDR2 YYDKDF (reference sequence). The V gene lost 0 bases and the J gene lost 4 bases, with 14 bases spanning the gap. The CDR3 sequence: CATSRDPVGWSDTQYF. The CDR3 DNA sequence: TGTGCCACCAGCAGAGATCCCGTGGGGTGGTCAGATACGCAGTATTTT.

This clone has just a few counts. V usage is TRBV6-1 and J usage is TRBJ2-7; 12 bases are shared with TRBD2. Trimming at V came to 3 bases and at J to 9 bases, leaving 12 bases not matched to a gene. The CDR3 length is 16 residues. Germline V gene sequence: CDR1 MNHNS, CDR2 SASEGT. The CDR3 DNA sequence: TGTGCCAGCAGTGAGACCCTACTAGCGGGGGGCCAAGCGCAGTACTTC. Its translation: CASSETLLAGGQAQYF.

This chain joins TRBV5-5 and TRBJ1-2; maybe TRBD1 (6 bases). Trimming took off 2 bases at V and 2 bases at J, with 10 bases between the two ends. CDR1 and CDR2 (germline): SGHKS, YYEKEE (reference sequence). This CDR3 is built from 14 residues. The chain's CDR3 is CASSLDRQNYGYTF. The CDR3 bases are TGTGCCAGCAGCTTAGACAGGCAAAACTATGGCTACACCTTC.

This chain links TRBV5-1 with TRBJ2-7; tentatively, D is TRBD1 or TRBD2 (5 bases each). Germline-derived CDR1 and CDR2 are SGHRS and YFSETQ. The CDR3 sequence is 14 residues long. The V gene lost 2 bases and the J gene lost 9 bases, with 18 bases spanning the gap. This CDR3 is CASSFGTDTTRQYF. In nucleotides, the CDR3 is TGCGCCAGCAGCTTCGGGACGGATACTACGAGGCAGTACTTC.

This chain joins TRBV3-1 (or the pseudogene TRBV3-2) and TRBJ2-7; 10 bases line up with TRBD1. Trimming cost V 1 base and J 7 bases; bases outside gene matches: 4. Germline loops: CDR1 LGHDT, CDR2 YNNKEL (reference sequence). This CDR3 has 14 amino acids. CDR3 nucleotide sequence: TGTGCCAGCAGCCAAGCTGGGACAGGGGTTGAGCAGTACTTC. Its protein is CASSQAGTGVEQYF.